This T cell receptor beta chain comes out of a study of memory CD8 T cells in hepatitis C reinfection. Documented time point: pre-reinfection, 55 to 20 weeks before reinfection detection. The sorted cells went straight to TCR sequencing with no prior in vitro expansion. TCRdb's copy holds only in-frame clones and misses some; the assay was immunoSEQ multiplex PCR. The sample has 50,000 or so clones, approximately 89% seen once; the top ten hold over 0.95%. Germline assignment: CDR1 SQVTM and CDR2 ANQGSEA. The V gene end was trimmed by 2 bases and the J gene end by 3 bases; junction bases not matched to a gene: 9. The CDR3 sequence is 15 residues long.

This rearrangement joins TRBV29-1 to TRBJ2-7, with 8 bases matching TRBD2. The sample taken for sequencing was naive CD8+ T cells sorted from blood. This sequence originates from a man between 18 and 29 years old with hepatitis C virus infection. The CDR3 bases are TGCAGCGTTGAATATCTAGCGGGCGCCAACTACGAGCAGTACTTC. Protein product: CSVEYLAGANYEQYF.